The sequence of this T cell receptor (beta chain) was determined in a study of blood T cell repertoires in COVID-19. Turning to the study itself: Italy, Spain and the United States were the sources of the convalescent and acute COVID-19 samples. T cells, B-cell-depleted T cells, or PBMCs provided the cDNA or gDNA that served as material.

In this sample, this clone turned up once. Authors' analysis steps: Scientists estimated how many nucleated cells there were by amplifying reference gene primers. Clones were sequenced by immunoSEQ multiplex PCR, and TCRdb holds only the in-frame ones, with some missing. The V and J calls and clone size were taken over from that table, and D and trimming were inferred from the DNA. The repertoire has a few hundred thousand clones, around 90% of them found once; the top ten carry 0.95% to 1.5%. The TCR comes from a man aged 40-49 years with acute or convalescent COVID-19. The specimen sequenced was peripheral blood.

CDR3 in amino acids: CASSAGTGGGYEQYF. The CDR3 DNA is TGTGCCAGCAGCGCCGGGACAGGGGGCGGCTACGAGCAGTACTTC. This chain uses TRBV11-2 with TRBJ2-7; TRBD1 matches 12 bases. V was clipped by 5 bases and J by 3 bases; unmatched bases: 5. This CDR3 contains 15 residues. Germline CDR1 is SGHAT and CDR2 is FQNNGV.